These 14 T cell receptor beta chains came from one sample sequenced in a study of blood T cell repertoires in COVID-19. Libraries were prepared by immunoSEQ multiplex PCR; TCRdb keeps only in-frame clonotypes and omits some of them. This table holds more than 200,000 clones, more than 80% found once. The sequencing sample was made of peripheral blood. These receptors were taken from a woman aged 80 or over with acute or convalescent COVID-19.

This chain links TRBV9 with TRBJ1-2; a possible D gene is TRBD1 (5 bases). Germline CDR1 is SGDLS and CDR2 is YYNGEE. CDR3 length: 15 amino acids. Between the trimmed V and J ends, which lost 3 bases and 5 bases, there was a span of 17 bases. CDR3 sequence: CASSGAGEVVYGYTF. The CDR3 bases are TGTGCCAGCAGCGGGGCGGGGGAGGTTGTGTATGGCTACACCTTC.

Remarks on this clone: A clone one base away is much larger, so this may be a read error. The chain links TRBV3-1 (or the pseudogene TRBV3-2) to TRBJ1-2, with D perhaps matching TRBD1 (6 bases). V shed 3 bases and J shed 4 bases, with 6 bases lying between them. The CDR3 is 12 amino acids. The germline CDR1 and CDR2 sequences are LGHDT and YNNKEL (reference sequence). The DNA of the CDR3 is TGTGCCAGCAGCCAGGACAGCTATGGCTACACCTTC. It codes for CASSQDSYGYTF.

The chain combines TRBV2 with TRBJ2-3; no clear D gene. With 4 bases removed from V and 0 bases from J, the gap between germline ends came to 8 bases. Germline-derived CDR1 and CDR2 are SNHLY and FYNNEI. CDR3 size: 14 residues. As DNA, the CDR3 is TGTGCCAGCAGTGTGGTACGGAGCACAGATACGCAGTATTTT. Its translation is CASSVVRSTDTQYF.

This clone was seen a handful of times. This chain links TRBV29-1 with TRBJ1-2, with D possibly TRBD1 on 6 matching bases. V lost 3 bases, J lost 1 base, and 9 bases lay in between. The CDR3 contains 13 residues. Germline CDR1 SQVTM, CDR2 ANQGSEA. The CDR3 DNA reads TGCAGCGTTGAGGGGGCCAATAACTATGGCTACACCTTC. Amino acid sequence: CSVEGANNYGYTF. Variable domain in full (rest from reference TRBV29-1 and TRBJ1-2): SAVISQKPSRDICQRGTSLTIQCQVDSQVTMMFWYRQQPGQSLTLIATANQGSEATYESGFVIDKFPISRPNLTFSTLTVSNMSPEDSSIYLCSVEGANNYGYTFGSGTRLTVV.

The chain recombines TRBV10-1 with TRBJ1-1; 7 nucleotides agree with TRBD1. J was trimmed by 5 bases and V by 4 bases; bases with no gene match: 7. Germline loops: CDR1 WNHNN, CDR2 SYGVQD (reference sequence). The CDR3 runs to 14 residues. This CDR3 reads CASSVNRGATEAFF. Written as DNA, the CDR3 is TGCGCCAGCAGTGTAAACAGGGGAGCAACTGAAGCTTTCTTT.

The genes are TRBV28 and TRBJ2-7; the D gene is possibly TRBD2 (6 bases). Germline CDR1 and CDR2: MDHEN and SYDVKM. There are 15 residues in the CDR3. Deletions cut 5 bases from V and 0 bases from J, with 14 bases between. The chain's CDR3 is CASSLSSESSYEQYF. CDR3 sequence (DNA): TGTGCCAGCAGTCTCTCTAGCGAGAGCTCCTACGAGCAGTACTTC.

V is TRBV7-2 and J is TRBJ1-5; D uncertain. The CDR3 extends over 15 amino acids. V lost 1 base to trimming and J lost 7 bases, with 14 bases between them. The V gene's germline CDR1 is SGHTA and CDR2 FQGNSA. CDR3: CASSLGSGFRQPQHF. In DNA, the CDR3 is TGTGCCAGCAGCTTAGGGTCGGGGTTCCGGCAGCCCCAGCATTTT.

This clone occurred a few times. The chain combines TRBV27 with TRBJ1-6; D perhaps matches TRBD1 (6 bases). The V gene lost 3 bases and the J gene lost 1 base, with 13 bases spanning the gap. Per the germline V gene, CDR1 is MNHEY and CDR2 is SMNVEV (reference sequence). The CDR3 runs 17 residues. The CDR3 sequence is CASSFGRGNSYNSPLHF. As DNA, the CDR3 is TGTGCCAGCAGTTTTGGCAGGGGTAATTCCTATAATTCACCCCTCCACTTT.

The chain uses TRBV7-2 and TRBJ2-5; D unclear. Trimming removed 0 bases at V and 3 bases at J, with 5 bases between. The CDR3 extends over 13 amino acids. Germline lookup yields CDR1 SGHTA and CDR2 FQGNSA. The CDR3 spells CASSLALEETQYF. The CDR3 region has the DNA TGTGCCAGCAGCTTAGCGCTAGAAGAGACCCAGTACTTC.

The chain uses TRBV9 and TRBJ2-3; no reliable D call. The CDR3 sequence is 14 residues long. Germline CDR1 reads SGDLS; CDR2 reads YYNGEE. The V and J ends lost 4 bases and 3 bases respectively, with 12 bases between them. The CDR3 loop reads CASSPLVTTDTQYF. CDR3 DNA: TGTGCCAGCAGCCCTTTGGTAACAACAGATACGCAGTATTTT.

This clone was seen just once. The chain recombines TRBV21-1 with TRBJ2-4; TRBD1, the table's D call, lacks a check against the DNA. TRBV21-1 is a pseudogene segment. This CDR3 contains 14 residues. The CDR3 sequence is CATGQEFVKNIQYF. CDR3 coding DNA: TGTGCCACCGGACAGGAGTTCGTTAAAAACATTCAGTACTTC.

This CDR3 is CASTWTGVQPQHF. The CDR3 nucleotides are TGTGCCAGCACCTGGACAGGGGTTCAGCCCCAGCATTTT. The chain joins TRBV2 to TRBJ1-5, with 9 bases that match TRBD1. The V segment lost 7 bases and the J segment 6 bases; nucleotides outside the gene matches: 4. Germline V gene lookup returns CDR1 SNHLY and CDR2 FYNNEI. The CDR3 loop spans 13 amino acids.

This clone was picked up a small number of times. The chain couples TRBV7-9 to TRBJ2-1; TRBD2 aligns across 9 bases. V dropped 0 bases and J dropped 9; count of bases not matched to a gene: 9. The CDR3 is 16 residues long. Germline loops: CDR1 SEHNR, CDR2 FQNEAQ (reference sequence). CDR3 DNA: TGTGCCAGCAGCTTAGCTGTAATAGCGGGAGTCTTTGAGCAGTTCTTC. This sequence encodes CASSLAVIAGVFEQFF. Variable domain in full (rest from reference TRBV7-9 and TRBJ2-1): DTGVSQNPRHKITKRGQNVTFRCDPISEHNRLYWYRQTLGQGPEFLTYFQNEAQLEKSRLLSDRFSAERPKGSFSTLEIQRTEQGDSAMYLCASSLAVIAGVFEQFFGPGTRLTVL.

The rearrangement links TRBV28 to TRBJ2-1; TRBD1 is a possible D gene (7 bases). Trimming removed 6 bases at V and 3 bases at J, with 15 bases between. Germline assignment: CDR1 MDHEN and CDR2 SYDVKM. The CDR3 extends over 15 amino acids. The CDR3 coding sequence is TGTGCCAGCAGCTCCGGGGGACAGAACTACAATGAGCAGTTCTTC. Residues: CASSSGGQNYNEQFF.